The present entry profiles one T cell receptor beta chain with its context. TCRdb re-analysed the 5' RACE reads in MiXCR, keeping a single row per CDR3 protein. The sample shows some 730,000 distinct CDR3 sequences, around a sixth of them seen only once. These data come from a study of identical twins. The CDR3 length is 14 residues. The ends lost 6 bases at V and 1 base at J; junction bases unmatched: 3. In germline, CDR1 is SEHNR, CDR2 FQNEAQ (reference sequence). In addition, the sample was reused for a study of T cells expressing NK-cell markers.

V usage is TRBV7-9 and J usage is TRBJ1-2; 9 bases are a match to TRBD1. The receptor was isolated from a young woman in good health. The specimen was PBMCs. The CDR3 sequence: CASRGQGGNYGYTF. In DNA, the CDR3 is TGTGCCAGCAGGGGACAGGGAGGTAACTATGGCTACACCTTC.